This T cell receptor (beta chain) was identified during a study of blood T cells in healthy people across ages. This CDR3 contains 14 residues. Trimming took off 0 bases at V and 7 bases at J, with 10 bases between the two ends. From germline, CDR1 is LGHDT and CDR2 YNNKEL (reference sequence). Researchers report isolating at least 7 million PBMCs per sample. This clonotype was counted ten times or more. Its antigen is unknown. Together with a sample-barcoded 5' primer, a J-beta primer mix was included in a second PCR lasting roughly 6 to 12 cycles. TCRdb recomputed calls from the 5' RACE reads with MiXCR, one row per CDR3 protein. The data hold approximately 680,000 distinct CDR3 sequences, with around 32% observed a single time. Findings and caveats of the study: As age increased, TCR beta diversity per million T cells fell in a roughly linear fashion. Estimates of diversity drawn from one million T cells were considered underestimates.

The source of this sequence is a woman of 80 years or more in good health. The rearrangement uses TRBV3-1 and TRBJ2-1; D gene uncertain. Sequencing was carried out using blood. The CDR3 spells CASSQDRVLNEQFF. Here the CDR3 DNA reads TGTGCCAGCAGCCAAGACCGCGTGCTTAATGAGCAGTTCTTC.